The 24 T cell receptor beta chains presented below share a single source sample, sequenced in a study of CD8 T cells in Susac syndrome. Random hexamers were used to reverse transcribe about 0.45 to 1 ug of RNA. A single record per CDR3 protein comes from TCRdb applying MiXCR to the immunoSEQ multiplex PCR reads. The data contain 150,000 or so distinct CDR3 sequences, over 85% of them singletons. Sequenced sample: CD4+ T cells from PBMCs. Receptors were obtained from a human donor in good health.

CDR3 protein: CSATRDFTSGYTF. The CDR3 nucleotides read TGCAGCGCGACCCGGGACTTTACTTCTGGCTACACCTTC. The V and J genes are TRBV29-1 and TRBJ1-2; maybe TRBD1 (5 bases). Germline CDR1 SQVTM, CDR2 ANQGSEA. The ends were cut back, 7 bases at V and 7 bases at J, with 19 bases in the middle. This CDR3 contains 13 residues.

The chain links TRBV6-5 to TRBJ2-2, with a tentative D call TRBD1 (6 bases). There are 15 residues in the CDR3. Trimming left V 6 bases short and J 6 bases short, with 17 bases between. Per the germline V gene, CDR1 is MNHEY and CDR2 is SVGAGI. DNA for the CDR3: TGTGCCAGCAGAGTACAGGGTGATGGGGCCGGGGAGCTGTTTTTT. This gives the protein CASRVQGDGAGELFF.

The chain uses TRBV7-2 and TRBJ2-7; D remains unclear. Germline CDR1 is SGHTA and CDR2 is FQGNSA. The CDR3 is made up of 14 amino acids. The V gene lost 3 bases and the J gene lost 3 bases, with 12 bases spanning the gap. The CDR3 DNA reads as TGTGCCAGCAGCTTCAATGCCGGGCACTACGAGCAGTACTTC. Its protein is CASSFNAGHYEQYF.

The rearrangement links TRBV19 to TRBJ2-7, with D tentatively TRBD1 (6 bases). V dropped 4 bases and J dropped 6 bases, with 10 bases sitting between them. This CDR3 has 12 residues. CDR1 is LNHDA and CDR2 is SQIVND in the germline V gene (reference sequence). Here the CDR3 reads CASSNREIEQYF. CDR3 bases: TGTGCCAGTAGTAACAGGGAGATCGAGCAGTACTTC.

V usage is TRBV30 and J usage is TRBJ1-1; D ambiguous. The CDR3 spans 14 residues. Trimming took 0 bases from V and 0 from J, leaving 8 bases between them. The V gene's germline CDR1 is GTSNPN and CDR2 SVGIG (reference sequence). The DNA of the CDR3 is TGTGCCTGGAGTGTATACGCACTGAACACTGAAGCTTTCTTT. It codes for CAWSVYALNTEAFF.

The V call is TRBV30, the J call TRBJ1-6; the D gene is possibly TRBD1 (6 bases). CDR3 length: 13 amino acids. The germline V and J ends were trimmed by 5 bases and 7 bases, with 12 bases remaining between them. Germline V gene sequence: CDR1 GTSNPN, CDR2 SVGIG (reference sequence). CDR3 loop: CAWSDRRNSPLHF. Written as DNA, the CDR3 is TGTGCCTGGTCTGACAGGAGGAATTCACCCCTCCACTTT.

V gene TRBV2 combines with J gene TRBJ2-7; no clear D. The V end was cut by 6 bases, the J end by 0 bases, with 12 bases between. CDR1 and CDR2 (germline): SNHLY, FYNNEI. The CDR3 consists of 14 residues. This CDR3 reads CASRMKVSSYEQYF. CDR3 nucleotides: TGTGCCAGCAGGATGAAGGTCAGCTCCTACGAGCAGTACTTC. The whole variable domain, remainder taken from reference TRBV2 and TRBJ2-7, is EPEVTQTPSHQVTQMGQEVILRCVPISNHLYFYWYRQILGQKVEFLVSFYNNEISEKSEIFDDQFSVERPDGSNFTLKIRSTKLEDSAMYFCASRMKVSSYEQYFGPGTRLTVT.

The CDR3 bases are TGTGCCTGGAGTGTCCAGGGGTTGGGCGAGCAGTACTTC. As protein: CAWSVQGLGEQYF. The rearrangement joins TRBV30 to TRBJ2-7; the D gene is possibly TRBD1 (6 bases). Germline CDR1 and CDR2: GTSNPN and SVGIG (reference sequence). The ends were cut back, 0 bases at V and 6 bases at J, with 12 bases in the middle. The CDR3 covers 13 residues.

This rearrangement joins TRBV29-1 to TRBJ2-7, with TRBD1 as a possible D gene (7 bases). The germline V gene encodes CDR1 SQVTM and CDR2 ANQGSEA. The V and J ends lost 7 bases and 4 bases respectively, with 17 bases between them. The CDR3 has 13 amino acids. The CDR3 region is CSASRGTAYEQYF. DNA for the CDR3: TGCAGCGCGAGCCGCGGGACAGCATACGAGCAGTACTTC.

J is TRBJ1-2 and V is TRBV24-1; TRBD1 is a possible D gene (5 bases). The length of the CDR3 is 14 residues. Trimming shortened V by 1 base and J by 5 bases, and 10 bases separated the two germline ends. In germline, CDR1 is KGHDR, CDR2 SFDVKD. The CDR3 region has the DNA TGTGCCACCAGTGATTTCAGGGTGAGGTATGGCTACACCTTC. The encoded protein is CATSDFRVRYGYTF.

The CDR3 DNA sequence: TGTGCCTGGAGTGTACAATGGACAGGAAAATCCTACGAGCAGTACTTC. Residues: CAWSVQWTGKSYEQYF. This chain connects TRBV30 to TRBJ2-7; 7 bases map to TRBD1. The germline gives CDR1 GTSNPN, CDR2 SVGIG (reference sequence). The CDR3 loop spans 16 amino acids. J was trimmed by 1 base and V by 0 bases; bases with no gene match: 9. The full variable domain, in which reference TRBV30 and TRBJ2-7 provide the parts outside the CDR3, is SQTIHQWPATLVQPVGSPLSLECTVEGTSNPNLYWYRQAAGRGLQLLFYSVGIGQISSEVPQNLSASRPQDRQFILSSKKLLLSDSGFYLCAWSVQWTGKSYEQYFGPGTRLTVT.

The rearrangement links TRBV29-1 to TRBJ1-5; unclear D gene. V was trimmed by 0 bases and J by 9 bases, leaving 9 bases between them. Germline loops: CDR1 SQVTM, CDR2 ANQGSEA. The CDR3 runs to 12 residues. The CDR3 sequence: CSVEEHPGPQHF. CDR3 nucleotides: TGCAGCGTTGAAGAACACCCGGGGCCCCAGCATTTT.

V gene TRBV12-3 or TRBV12-4 combines with J gene TRBJ2-7, with TRBD1 matching over 9 bases. CDR3 length: 14 residues. Trimming removed 4 bases from V and 4 bases from J; junction bases left unmatched: 5. The CDR3 sequence is CASSSGTGLYEQYF. Written as DNA, the CDR3 is TGTGCCAGCAGTTCCGGGACAGGGCTATACGAGCAGTACTTC.

J is TRBJ1-5 and V is TRBV20-1; D might be TRBD1 (5 bases). Trimming pared 8 bases from V and 4 bases from J, leaving 15 bases between. The germline V gene has CDR1 DFQATT and CDR2 SNEGSKA (reference sequence). The CDR3 covers 13 residues. CDR3 region: CSTSSGGNQPQHF. CDR3 DNA sequence: TGCAGTACTTCGTCCGGGGGGAATCAGCCCCAGCATTTT.

This clonotype appeared a single time. The V call is TRBV7-9, the J call TRBJ2-3; D could derive from TRBD1 or TRBD2 (5 bases each). Germline-derived CDR1 and CDR2 are SEHNR and FQNEAQ (reference sequence). The germline V and J ends were trimmed by 5 bases and 0 bases, with 9 bases remaining between them. This CDR3 comprises 14 residues. For the CDR3, the DNA is TGTGCCAGCAGCGTACGGGACAGCACAGATACGCAGTATTTT. As protein: CASSVRDSTDTQYF.

V gene TRBV18 combines with J gene TRBJ2-1; D is undetermined. Germline V lookup: CDR1 KGHSH, CDR2 LQKENI. The CDR3 sequence is 15 residues long. V dropped 6 bases and J dropped 1 base, with 13 bases sitting between them. CDR3 sequence (DNA): TGTGCCAGCTCCTCACCGTTGGATTCCTACAATGAGCAGTTCTTC. Its translation: CASSSPLDSYNEQFF. The entire variable domain, with the rest obtained from reference TRBV18 and TRBJ2-1, is as follows: NAGVMQNPRHLVRRRGQEARLRCSPMKGHSHVYWYRQLPEEGLKFMVYLQKENIIDESGMPKERFSAEFPKEGPSILRIQQVVRGDSAAYFCASSSPLDSYNEQFFGPGTRLTVL.

This chain uses TRBV11-2 with TRBJ2-7; possibly TRBD2 for D (6 bases). Germline loops: CDR1 SGHAT, CDR2 FQNNGV. The CDR3 length is 15 residues. V was shortened by 1 base and J by 6 bases, with 16 bases between the two germline ends. CDR3 coding DNA: TGTGCCAGCAGCTTAGTATGGGGAGCGGGCTCCGAGCAGTACTTC. Protein: CASSLVWGAGSEQYF.

The chain has TRBV20-1 and TRBJ2-3; D not resolved. V was cut by 1 base and J by 6 bases, with 11 bases left in between. Per the germline V gene, CDR1 is DFQATT and CDR2 is SNEGSKA (reference sequence). The CDR3 covers 13 residues. CDR3 bases: TGCAGTGCTAGAGTGGGCGGAGCGGATACGCAGTATTTT. Encoded protein: CSARVGGADTQYF.

In DNA, the CDR3 is TGCGCCAGCAGCTTGGAATCAGGCGGACAGGGGTATGGCTACACCTTC. This translates into CASSLESGGQGYGYTF. The V gene is TRBV5-1, the J gene TRBJ1-2; TRBD1 matches 9 bases. Per the germline V gene, CDR1 is SGHRS and CDR2 is YFSETQ. The V segment lost 0 bases and the J segment 5 bases; nucleotides outside the gene matches: 8. CDR3 length: 16 residues.

The chain is built from TRBV29-1 and TRBJ1-4, with 7 nucleotides matching TRBD1. This CDR3 contains 11 residues. Germline V gene sequence: CDR1 SQVTM, CDR2 ANQGSEA. CDR3 nucleotides: TGCAGGAGACAGGGCTGTGAAAAACTGTTTTTT. Translation: CRRQGCEKLFF.

This clonotype appeared once. This chain uses TRBV5-1 with TRBJ2-5; 8 bases line up with TRBD1. The CDR3 sequence is 21 residues long. V lost 1 base to trimming and J lost 0 bases; unmatched junction nucleotides: 20. Germline V lookup: CDR1 SGHRS, CDR2 YFSETQ. The chain's CDR3 is CASSLKVSWTGPPLYQETQYF. In DNA, the CDR3 is TGCGCCAGCAGCTTGAAGGTCTCCTGGACAGGGCCCCCCCTGTACCAAGAGACCCAGTACTTC.

The chain employs TRBV5-8 and TRBJ1-1; D is perhaps TRBD1 (6 bases). The length of the CDR3 is 14 residues. V shed 0 bases and J shed 5 bases, with 11 bases lying between them. CDR1 is SGHTS and CDR2 is YDEGEE in the germline V gene. The CDR3: CASSLGGPGTEAFF. The CDR3, as DNA: TGTGCCAGCAGCTTGGGGGGGCCGGGTACTGAAGCTTTCTTT. Supplemented by reference TRBV5-8 and TRBJ1-1, the full variable domain reads EAGVTQSPTHLIKTRGQQATLRCSPISGHTSVYWYQQALGLGLQFLLWYDEGEERNRGNFPPRFSGRQFPNYSSELNVNALELEDSALYLCASSLGGPGTEAFFGQGTRLTVV.

A single count supports this clonotype. J is TRBJ1-1 and V is TRBV30, with a weak D call TRBD1 (6 bases). There are 13 residues in the CDR3. Germline values: CDR1 GTSNPN, CDR2 SVGIG (reference sequence). Trimming took off 2 bases at V and 8 bases at J, with 15 bases between the two ends. The DNA for the CDR3 is TGTGCCTGGAGTCTTCAGGGGCCGCCCGAAGCTTTCTTT. Protein product: CAWSLQGPPEAFF.

The chain combines TRBV9 with TRBJ2-1; D unclear. Trimming took off 3 bases at V and 8 bases at J, with 9 bases between the two ends. The CDR3 loop spans 12 amino acids. The germline V gene has CDR1 SGDLS and CDR2 YYNGEE. CDR3 nucleotides: TGTGCCAGCAGCGGAGATATAGATGAGCAGTTCTTC. This gives the protein CASSGDIDEQFF.